This TCR beta chain was sequenced in a study of blood T cell repertoires in COVID-19. Study information: COVID-19 samples collected from the United States, Italy and Spain covered acute and convalescent phases. In each case, the material was cDNA or gDNA derived from T cells, B-cell-depleted T cells, or PBMCs.

The method was immunoSEQ multiplex PCR; TCRdb's version includes in-frame clones alone and lacks a portion of them. This sample has roughly 380,000 clones; 75% to 90% occur once, and the top ten carry 3% to 4.5%. The CDR3 runs 13 residues. The V gene end was trimmed by 3 bases and the J gene end by 4 bases; junction bases not matched to a gene: 2. Germline values: CDR1 SGDLS, CDR2 YYNGEE. This clonotype originated in a woman aged 18-29 years with acute or convalescent COVID-19. The sequenced material came from peripheral blood. This rearrangement joins TRBV9 to TRBJ2-3; 7 nucleotides match TRBD2. The CDR3 spells CASSAGLPDTQYF. The CDR3 DNA reads as TGTGCCAGCAGCGCGGGACTACCAGATACGCAGTATTTT.